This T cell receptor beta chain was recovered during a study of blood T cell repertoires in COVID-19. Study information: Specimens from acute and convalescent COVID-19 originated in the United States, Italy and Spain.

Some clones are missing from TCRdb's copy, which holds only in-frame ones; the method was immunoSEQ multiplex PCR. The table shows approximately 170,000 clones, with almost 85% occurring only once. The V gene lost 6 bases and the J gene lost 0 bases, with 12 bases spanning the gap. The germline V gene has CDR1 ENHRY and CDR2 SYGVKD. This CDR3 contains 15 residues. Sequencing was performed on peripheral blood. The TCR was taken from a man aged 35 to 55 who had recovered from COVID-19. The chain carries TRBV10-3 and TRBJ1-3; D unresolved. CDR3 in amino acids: CAIRSQSSSGNTIYF. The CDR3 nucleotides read TGTGCCATCAGATCACAGTCGAGCTCTGGAAACACCATATATTTT.